Shown below are 17 T cell receptor beta chains from a single sample sequenced in a study of CD8+CD57+ T cells in acquired aplastic anemia. Genomic DNA was employed as the template in profiling TCR beta VDJ and CDR3. TCRdb recomputed calls from the reads with MiXCR, one row per CDR3 protein. The sample lists a few hundred thousand distinct CDR3 sequences; about 59% were seen once. The sequencing input was sorted CD4+, CD8+, or CD8+CD57+ T cells (not recorded which) from PBMCs. The source of these receptors is a human donor in good health.

The J gene is TRBJ1-5, the V gene TRBV20-1, with TRBD1 identical over 8 bases. Germline values: CDR1 DFQATT, CDR2 SNEGSKA (reference sequence). The CDR3 is made up of 16 amino acids. V trimming: 6 bases; J trimming: 5 bases; junction bases outside the gene matches: 15. CDR3 residues: CSAPGGGGQAYQPQHF. The CDR3 nucleotides read TGCAGTGCCCCTGGGGGGGGGGGACAGGCTTATCAGCCCCAGCATTTT.

The chain has TRBV7-9 and TRBJ2-3; 7 nucleotides line up with TRBD1. The J segment lost 4 bases and the V segment lost 2 bases, leaving 3 bases of the junction unmatched. The CDR3 loop spans 14 amino acids. The V gene's germline CDR1 is SEHNR and CDR2 FQNEAQ (reference sequence). The CDR3 nucleotides read TGTGCCAGCAGCTTAAGACAGGGTTCAGATACGCAGTATTTT. As protein: CASSLRQGSDTQYF.

This clonotype came up many times. The CDR3 reads CASSNTGTPYNSPLHF. DNA of the CDR3: TGTGCCAGCAGCAATACCGGGACACCATATAATTCACCCCTCCACTTT. The chain has TRBV14 and TRBJ1-6, with D possibly matching TRBD1 (6 bases). Germline CDR1 SGHDN, CDR2 FVKESK. Trimming shortened V by 5 bases and J by 4 bases, and 15 bases separated the two germline ends. This CDR3 region has 16 residues. The complete variable domain, with remaining parts taken from reference TRBV14 and TRBJ1-6, reads EAGVTQFPSHSVIEKGQTVTLRCDPISGHDNLYWYRRVMGKEIKFLLHFVKESKQDESGMPNNRFLAERTGGTYSTLKVQPAELEDSGVYFCASSNTGTPYNSPLHFGNGTRLTVT.

This clonotype was detected only once. V is TRBV20-1 and J is TRBJ2-7; TRBD2 matches 10 bases. This CDR3 comprises 14 residues. Germline V gene data show CDR1 as DFQATT and CDR2 as SNEGSKA (reference sequence). The V and J ends lost 0 bases and 5 bases, in that order; junction bases with no gene match: 4. CDR3 nucleotides: TGCAGTGCTAGAGACCCTAGCGGGGGCGACGAGCAGTACTTC. It codes for CSARDPSGGDEQYF.

The rearrangement joins TRBV7-3 to TRBJ1-6, with D perhaps TRBD1 (5 bases). The V end lost 5 bases, the J end lost 9 bases, and 14 bases lay between the germline ends. CDR3 length: 14 residues. Germline V gives CDR1 SGHTA, CDR2 FQGTGA. CDR3 bases: TGTGCCAGCAGCCAAGTCGGGGGGGGTTCACCCCTCCACTTT. It translates to CASSQVGGGSPLHF.

This clonotype came up many times. The rearrangement uses TRBV6-2 or TRBV6-3 and TRBJ1-1; 8 bases are shared with TRBD1. The junction had 3 bases not matched to a gene; V was cut back by 5 bases and J by 4 bases. CDR3 size: 13 residues. The germline V gene encodes CDR1 MNHEY and CDR2 SVGEGT. The CDR3 DNA follows: TGTGCCAGCAGTCCGACAGGGGTCACTGAAGCTTTCTTT. Translating it yields CASSPTGVTEAFF.

There are many counts of this clonotype. The chain has TRBV9 and TRBJ2-7; D is perhaps TRBD2 (6 bases). V shed 0 bases and J shed 0 bases, with 10 bases lying between them. Germline CDR1 SGDLS, CDR2 YYNGEE. The CDR3 sequence is 15 residues long. The CDR3 loop is CASSVGSGSSYEQYF. In DNA form, the CDR3 reads TGTGCCAGCAGCGTAGGTAGCGGCAGCTCCTACGAGCAGTACTTC. The full variable domain, its missing parts supplied by reference TRBV9 and TRBJ2-7, is DSGVTQTPKHLITATGQRVTLRCSPRSGDLSVYWYQQSLDQGLQFLIQYYNGEERAKGNILERFSAQQFPDLHSELNLSSLELGDSALYFCASSVGSGSSYEQYFGPGTRLTVT.

The chain joins TRBV19 to TRBJ2-7; no definite D call. V gave up 5 bases and J gave up 2 bases, with 16 bases separating them. The germline V gene encodes CDR1 LNHDA and CDR2 SQIVND (reference sequence). The length of the CDR3 is 15 residues. This chain's CDR3 is CASSPRPSSTYEQYF. The CDR3 DNA sequence: TGTGCCAGTAGTCCGAGGCCTTCTTCTACCTACGAGCAGTACTTC.

The J gene is TRBJ2-7, the V gene TRBV7-9, with D unclear. This CDR3 spans 12 amino acids. V dropped 5 bases and J dropped 8 bases, with 13 bases sitting between them. The V gene's germline CDR1 is SEHNR and CDR2 FQNEAQ (reference sequence). Here the CDR3 reads CASSPLGSKQYF. As DNA, the CDR3 is TGTGCCAGCAGCCCACTGGGGTCGAAGCAGTACTTC.

This clonotype has ten or more counts. A read error may be the cause here, since a much bigger clone is one base away. The chain links TRBV20-1 to TRBJ1-1, with D tentatively TRBD1 (6 bases). Trimming took 6 bases from V and 12 from J, leaving 17 bases between them. The CDR3 is made up of 11 amino acids. Germline V CDR1 and CDR2: DFQATT, SNEGSKA (reference sequence). In nucleotides, the CDR3 is TGCAGTGCAAGGACAAGGGGGGGAACTTTCTTT. As protein: CSARTRGGTFF.

The chain couples TRBV29-1 to TRBJ2-7, with 9 positions matching TRBD2. Germline CDR1 and CDR2: SQVTM and ANQGSEA. The CDR3 contains 14 residues. Here the CDR3 DNA reads TGCAGTGCTAGAGTGGGAGCGGGGGGAAACGAGCAGTACTTC. Translated: CSARVGAGGNEQYF.

The rearrangement links TRBV9 to TRBJ1-6, with 11 positions matching TRBD1. The CDR3 loop spans 14 amino acids. Germline V gene data show CDR1 as SGDLS and CDR2 as YYNGEE. V lost 4 bases, J lost 9 bases, and 3 bases stayed unmatched. CDR3 loop: CASSRTGGGSPLHF. As DNA, the CDR3 is TGTGCCAGCAGCAGGACAGGGGGCGGTTCACCCCTCCACTTT.

This chain uses TRBV20-1 with TRBJ2-3; D uncertain. V lost 5 bases and J 4 bases, leaving 7 bases between the germline ends. Germline CDR1 is DFQATT and CDR2 is SNEGSKA (reference sequence). This CDR3 has 11 residues. The CDR3 here is CSAQGSDTQYF. CDR3 bases: TGCAGTGCTCAAGGGTCAGATACGCAGTATTTT.

The rearrangement links TRBV9 to TRBJ2-1, with D possibly TRBD2 on 6 matching bases. V was pared by 4 bases and J by 10 bases, with 15 bases between. This CDR3 has 13 residues. Germline V gives CDR1 SGDLS, CDR2 YYNGEE. The CDR3 sequence is CASSTLAGEEQFF. DNA of the CDR3: TGTGCCAGCAGCACACTAGCCGGGGAGGAGCAGTTCTTC.

The gene calls are TRBV12-3 or TRBV12-4 and TRBJ2-1; D unclear. V lost 6 bases and J 4 bases, leaving 7 bases between the germline ends. CDR3 size: 12 residues. DNA of the CDR3: TGTGCCAGCAGCTTCCTATACAATGAGCAGTTCTTC. Its protein product is CASSFLYNEQFF.

V is TRBV30 and J is TRBJ1-6, with D uncertain. With 5 bases removed from V and 8 bases from J, the gap between germline ends came to 10 bases. Germline lookup yields CDR1 GTSNPN and CDR2 SVGIG (reference sequence). The CDR3 has 12 residues. CDR3 in DNA: TGTGCCTGGGAAAAAATCTATTCACCCCTCCACTTT. This sequence encodes CAWEKIYSPLHF. The full variable domain, in which reference TRBV30 and TRBJ1-6 provide the parts outside the CDR3, is SQTIHQWPATLVQPVGSPLSLECTVEGTSNPNLYWYRQAAGRGLQLLFYSVGIGQISSEVPQNLSASRPQDRQFILSSKKLLLSDSGFYLCAWEKIYSPLHFGNGTRLTVT.

The genes are TRBV29-1 and TRBJ1-1; 12 positions agree with TRBD1. Germline V gene sequence: CDR1 SQVTM, CDR2 ANQGSEA. V shed 6 bases and J 6 bases; nucleotides not matched to a gene: 11. This CDR3 spans 15 amino acids. The CDR3 sequence: CSVNVGTGGHAEAFF. The CDR3 DNA sequence: TGCAGCGTAAACGTCGGGACAGGGGGCCACGCTGAAGCTTTCTTT.